Each of the 9 T cell receptor beta chains below was sequenced from the same sample in a study of T cell responses to AZD1222 COVID-19 vaccine. Profiling relied on immunoSEQ multiplex PCR, and the TCRdb table lists in-frame clones only, not all of them. The table shows more than 90,000 clones, with roughly 90% occurring only once. The sample here was peripheral blood, taken 28 days after the second AZD1222 dose. The receptors shown here come from an adult who received the AZD1222 COVID-19 vaccine.

The chain has TRBV7-9 and TRBJ1-1, with 7 positions matching TRBD1. The CDR3 contains 15 residues. Per the germline V gene, CDR1 is SEHNR and CDR2 is FQNEAQ (reference sequence). V gave up 5 bases and J gave up 6 bases; unmatched junction bases: 12. CDR3 sequence reads: CASSLQGTGAAEAFF. CDR3 DNA sequence: TGTGCCAGCAGCCTACAGGGGACTGGGGCCGCTGAAGCTTTCTTT. Complete variable domain (other parts from reference TRBV7-9 and TRBJ1-1): DTGVSQNPRHKITKRGQNVTFRCDPISEHNRLYWYRQTLGQGPEFLTYFQNEAQLEKSRLLSDRFSAERPKGSFSTLEIQRTEQGDSAMYLCASSLQGTGAAEAFFGQGTRLTVV.

The CDR3 sequence: CASSLWSSGTSGANVLTF. CDR3 nucleotide sequence: TGTGCCAGCAGTTTATGGTCTAGCGGAACCTCTGGGGCCAACGTCCTGACTTTC. V is TRBV27 and J is TRBJ2-6; TRBD2 matches at 7 bases. CDR1 MNHEY and CDR2 SMNVEV come from the germline V gene (reference sequence). Losses at the gene ends were 1 base for V and 0 bases for J; bases not matched to a gene: 6. This CDR3 comprises 18 residues.

Note on this clone: Being one base from a much bigger clone, this may be a read error. The chain recombines TRBV28 with TRBJ2-2; possible D gene TRBD1, 5 bases. Deletions cut 2 bases from V and 1 base from J, with 5 bases between. CDR1 MDHEN and CDR2 SYDVKM come from the germline V gene. The CDR3 is 14 residues long. The CDR3 protein is CASSLGQNTGELFF. DNA for the CDR3: TGTGCCAGCAGTTTAGGACAGAACACCGGGGAGCTGTTTTTT.

The V gene is TRBV3-1 (or the pseudogene TRBV3-2), the J gene TRBJ2-1; 9 nucleotides line up with TRBD2. J was trimmed by 4 bases and V by 6 bases; bases with no gene match: 7. Germline CDR1 and CDR2: LGHDT and YNNKEL (reference sequence). This CDR3 has 15 residues. The CDR3 nucleotides are TGTGCCAGCAGTCCAGCTAGCGGGGTATACAATGAGCAGTTCTTC. It codes for CASSPASGVYNEQFF.

J is TRBJ1-6 and V is TRBV19; possibly TRBD1 for D (6 bases). This CDR3 is 15 amino acids long. CDR1 is LNHDA, CDR2 SQIVND, per germline (reference sequence). V gave up 2 bases and J gave up 7 bases, with 12 bases separating them. CDR3 sequence: CASSIYTGRNSPLHF. DNA for the CDR3: TGTGCCAGTAGTATATATACAGGGCGGAATTCACCCCTCCACTTT.

V is TRBV5-1 and J is TRBJ1-1; D possibly corresponds to TRBD1 (6 bases). CDR1 and CDR2 from the germline V gene are SGHRS and YFSETQ. The V end lost 1 base, the J end lost 3 bases, and 16 bases lay between the germline ends. The CDR3 extends over 16 amino acids. The DNA of the CDR3 is TGCGCCAGCAGCTTGCCCGAGAGGGGGGCGGACACTGAAGCTTTCTTT. Translation gives CASSLPERGADTEAFF. The full variable domain, rest sourced from reference TRBV5-1 and TRBJ1-1, is KAGVTQTPRYLIKTRGQQVTLSCSPISGHRSVSWYQQTPGQGLQFLFEYFSETQRNKGNFPGRFSGRQFSNSRSEMNVSTLELGDSALYLCASSLPERGADTEAFFGQGTRLTVV.

CDR3 sequence reads: CASGHRAGDTQYF. Here the CDR3 DNA reads TGTGCCAGTGGGCATAGGGCCGGAGATACGCAGTATTTT. V is TRBV3-1 (or the pseudogene TRBV3-2) and J is TRBJ2-3; D ambiguous. CDR1 and CDR2 (germline): LGHDT, YNNKEL (reference sequence). The CDR3 sequence is 13 residues long. V shed 9 bases and J shed 5 bases, with 15 bases lying between them.

This chain links TRBV6-1 with TRBJ1-5; no reliable D call. Germline CDR1 MNHNS, CDR2 SASEGT. Trimming removed 2 bases at V and 8 bases at J, with 22 bases between. The CDR3 contains 17 residues. The CDR3 sequence: CASSESRPWTPEKPQHF. The CDR3 nucleotides are TGTGCCAGCAGTGAAAGCCGCCCATGGACTCCGGAGAAGCCCCAGCATTTT.

This clone has just one count. This chain links TRBV19 with TRBJ2-2; 11 bases fit TRBD1. CDR3 length: 16 residues. J lost 4 bases, V lost 5 bases, and 6 bases had no gene match. Per the germline V gene, CDR1 is LNHDA and CDR2 is SQIVND (reference sequence). The CDR3 nucleotides read TGTGCCAGTAGTGCCACCGGGACAGGGGGCACCGGGGAGCTGTTTTTT. Protein: CASSATGTGGTGELFF.